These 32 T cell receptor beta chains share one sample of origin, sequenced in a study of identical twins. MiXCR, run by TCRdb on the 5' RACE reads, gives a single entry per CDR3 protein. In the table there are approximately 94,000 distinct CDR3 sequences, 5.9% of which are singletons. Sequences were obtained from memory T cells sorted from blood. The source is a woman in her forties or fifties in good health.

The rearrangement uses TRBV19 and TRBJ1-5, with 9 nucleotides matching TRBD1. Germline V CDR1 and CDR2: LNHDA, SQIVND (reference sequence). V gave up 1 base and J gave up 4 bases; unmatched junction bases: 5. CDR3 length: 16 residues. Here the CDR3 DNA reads TGTGCCAGTAGTATAGCCGGGACAGGGAGGAATCAGCCCCAGCATTTT. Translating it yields CASSIAGTGRNQPQHF.

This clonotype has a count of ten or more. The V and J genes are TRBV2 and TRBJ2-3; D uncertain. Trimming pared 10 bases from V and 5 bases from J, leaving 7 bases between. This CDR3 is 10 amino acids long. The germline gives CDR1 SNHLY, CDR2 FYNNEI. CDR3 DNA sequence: TGTGCCACAGGCAGAGATACGCAGTATTTT. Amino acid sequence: CATGRDTQYF.

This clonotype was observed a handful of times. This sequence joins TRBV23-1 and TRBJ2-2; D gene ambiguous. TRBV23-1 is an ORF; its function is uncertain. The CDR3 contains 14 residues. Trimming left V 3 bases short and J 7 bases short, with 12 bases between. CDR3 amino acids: CASSHRSGGGELFF. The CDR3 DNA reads TGCGCCAGCAGTCACAGGTCGGGTGGCGGGGAGCTGTTTTTT.

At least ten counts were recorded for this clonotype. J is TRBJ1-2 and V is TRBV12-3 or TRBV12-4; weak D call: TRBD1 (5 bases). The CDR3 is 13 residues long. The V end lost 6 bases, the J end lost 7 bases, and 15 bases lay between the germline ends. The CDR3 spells CASRNRPSSGYTF. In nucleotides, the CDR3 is TGTGCCAGCAGAAACAGGCCTTCGAGTGGCTACACCTTC.

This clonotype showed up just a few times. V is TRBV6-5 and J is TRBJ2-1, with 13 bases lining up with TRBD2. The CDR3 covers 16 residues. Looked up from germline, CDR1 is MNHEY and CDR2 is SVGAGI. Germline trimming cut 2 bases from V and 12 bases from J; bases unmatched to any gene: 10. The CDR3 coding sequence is TGTGCCAGCAGTTACACTCCCGGGACTAGCGGGAAGAGGCAGTTCTTC. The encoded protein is CASSYTPGTSGKRQFF.

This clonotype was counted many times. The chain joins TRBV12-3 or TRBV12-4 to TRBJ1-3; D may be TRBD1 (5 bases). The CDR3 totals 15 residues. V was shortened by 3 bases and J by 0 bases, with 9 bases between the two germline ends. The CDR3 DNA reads TGTGCCAGCAGTTTTGGGGCAATCTCTGGAAACACCATATATTTT. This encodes CASSFGAISGNTIYF.

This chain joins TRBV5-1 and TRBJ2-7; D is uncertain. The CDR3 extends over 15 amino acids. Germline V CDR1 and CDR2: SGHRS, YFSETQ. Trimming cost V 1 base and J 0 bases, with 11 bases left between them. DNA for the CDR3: TGCGCCAGCAGCTTGCGGCCAACCACCTCCTACGAGCAGTACTTC. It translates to CASSLRPTTSYEQYF.

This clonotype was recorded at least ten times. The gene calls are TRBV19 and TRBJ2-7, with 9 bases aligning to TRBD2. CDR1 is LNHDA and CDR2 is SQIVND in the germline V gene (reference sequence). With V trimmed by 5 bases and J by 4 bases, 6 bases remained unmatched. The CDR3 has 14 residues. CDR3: CASSAISGRYEQYF. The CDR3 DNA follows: TGTGCCAGTAGTGCTATTAGCGGGAGATACGAGCAGTACTTC. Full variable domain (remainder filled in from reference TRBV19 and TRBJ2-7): DGGITQSPKYLFRKEGQNVTLSCEQNLNHDAMYWYRQDPGQGLRLIYYSQIVNDFQKGDIAEGYSVSREKKESFPLTVTSAQKNPTAFYLCASSAISGRYEQYFGPGTRLTVT.

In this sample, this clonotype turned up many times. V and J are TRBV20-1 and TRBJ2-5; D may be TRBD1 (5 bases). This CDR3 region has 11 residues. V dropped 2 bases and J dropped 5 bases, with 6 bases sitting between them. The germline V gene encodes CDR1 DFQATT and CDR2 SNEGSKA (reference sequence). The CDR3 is CSARQGETQYF. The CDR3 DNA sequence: TGCAGTGCTAGACAGGGCGAGACCCAGTACTTC.

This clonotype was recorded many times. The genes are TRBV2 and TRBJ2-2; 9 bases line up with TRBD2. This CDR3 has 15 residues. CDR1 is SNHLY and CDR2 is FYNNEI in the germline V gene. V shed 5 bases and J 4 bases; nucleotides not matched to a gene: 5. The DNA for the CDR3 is TGTGCCAGCAGTTATAGCGGGAGTTCCACCGGGGAGCTGTTTTTT. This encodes CASSYSGSSTGELFF.

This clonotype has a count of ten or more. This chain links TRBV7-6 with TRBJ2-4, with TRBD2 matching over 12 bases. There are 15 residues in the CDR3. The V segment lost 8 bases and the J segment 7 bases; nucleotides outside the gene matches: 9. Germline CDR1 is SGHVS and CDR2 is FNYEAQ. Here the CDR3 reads CASQPLAGGRNIQYF. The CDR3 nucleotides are TGTGCCAGCCAACCCCTAGCGGGAGGGCGCAACATTCAGTACTTC.

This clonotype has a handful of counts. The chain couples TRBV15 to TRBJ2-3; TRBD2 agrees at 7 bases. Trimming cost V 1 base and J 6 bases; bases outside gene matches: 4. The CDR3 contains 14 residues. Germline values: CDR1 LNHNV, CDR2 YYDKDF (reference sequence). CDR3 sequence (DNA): TGTGCCACCAGCAGAGGGACTAGGGCGGATACGCAGTATTTT. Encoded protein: CATSRGTRADTQYF.

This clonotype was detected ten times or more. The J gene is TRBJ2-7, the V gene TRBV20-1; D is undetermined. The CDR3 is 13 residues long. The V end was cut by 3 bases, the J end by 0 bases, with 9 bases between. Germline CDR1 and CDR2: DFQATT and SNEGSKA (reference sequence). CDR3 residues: CSASGGFSYEQYF. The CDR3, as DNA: TGCAGTGCTAGCGGCGGATTCTCCTACGAGCAGTACTTC.

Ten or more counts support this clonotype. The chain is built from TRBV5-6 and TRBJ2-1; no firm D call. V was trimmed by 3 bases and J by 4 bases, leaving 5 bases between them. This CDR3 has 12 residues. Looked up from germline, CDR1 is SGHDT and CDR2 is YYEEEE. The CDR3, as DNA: TGTGCCAGCAGCTCAGAGTACAATGAGCAGTTCTTC. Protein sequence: CASSSEYNEQFF.

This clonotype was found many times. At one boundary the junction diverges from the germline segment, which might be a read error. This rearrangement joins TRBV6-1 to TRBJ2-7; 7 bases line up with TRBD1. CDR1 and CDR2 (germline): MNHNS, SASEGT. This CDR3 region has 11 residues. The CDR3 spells CASSELQGRLF. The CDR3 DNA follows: TGTGCCAGCAGTGAACTACAGGGGCGACTCTTC.

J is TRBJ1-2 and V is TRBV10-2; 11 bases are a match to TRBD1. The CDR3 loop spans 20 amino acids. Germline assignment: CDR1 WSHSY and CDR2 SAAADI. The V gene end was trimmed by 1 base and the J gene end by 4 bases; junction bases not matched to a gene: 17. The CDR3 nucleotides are TGCGCCAGCAGTGAGTTCTGGCGAATGGACAGGGGGCGCGAGGTCTATGGCTACACCTTC. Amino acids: CASSEFWRMDRGREVYGYTF.

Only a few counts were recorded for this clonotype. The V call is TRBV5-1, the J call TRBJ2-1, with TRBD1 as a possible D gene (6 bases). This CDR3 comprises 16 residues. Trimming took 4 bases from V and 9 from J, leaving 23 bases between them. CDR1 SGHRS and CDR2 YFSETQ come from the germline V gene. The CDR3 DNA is TGCGCCAGCAGCCCCCTCGGGCAGGGGAACGTCGGTGAGCAGTTCTTC. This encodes CASSPLGQGNVGEQFF.

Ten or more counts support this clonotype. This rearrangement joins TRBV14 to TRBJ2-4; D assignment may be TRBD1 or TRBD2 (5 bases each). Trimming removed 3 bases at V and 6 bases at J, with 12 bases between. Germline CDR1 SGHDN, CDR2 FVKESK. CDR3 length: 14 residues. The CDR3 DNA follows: TGTGCCAGCAGCCAGAACCGGGGCCTAAACATTCAGTACTTC. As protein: CASSQNRGLNIQYF.

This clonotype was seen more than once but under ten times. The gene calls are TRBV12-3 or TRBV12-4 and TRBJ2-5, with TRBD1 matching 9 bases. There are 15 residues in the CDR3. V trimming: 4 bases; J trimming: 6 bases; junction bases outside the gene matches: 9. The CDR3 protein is CASSSTGQGLQTQYF. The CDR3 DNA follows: TGTGCCAGCAGTTCAACGGGACAGGGTTTACAGACCCAGTACTTC.

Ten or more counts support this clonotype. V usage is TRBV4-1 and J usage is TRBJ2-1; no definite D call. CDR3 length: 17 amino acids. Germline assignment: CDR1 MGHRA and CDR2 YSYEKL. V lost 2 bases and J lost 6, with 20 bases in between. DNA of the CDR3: TGCGCCAGCAGCCAACAAGATCTCGGATTTGTTCGCAATGAGCAGTTCTTC. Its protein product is CASSQQDLGFVRNEQFF.

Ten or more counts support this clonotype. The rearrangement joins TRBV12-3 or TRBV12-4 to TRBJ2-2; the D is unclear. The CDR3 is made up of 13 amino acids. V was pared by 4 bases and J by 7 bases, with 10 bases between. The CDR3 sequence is CASSSGMVGELFF. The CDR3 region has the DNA TGTGCCAGCAGTTCCGGAATGGTCGGGGAGCTGTTTTTT.

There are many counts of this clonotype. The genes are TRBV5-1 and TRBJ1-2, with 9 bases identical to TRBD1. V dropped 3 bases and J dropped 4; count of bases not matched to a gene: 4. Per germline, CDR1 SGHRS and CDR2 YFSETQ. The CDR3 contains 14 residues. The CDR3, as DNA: TGCGCCAGCAGCTCCGGGACAGGGTTCTATGGCTACACCTTC. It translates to CASSSGTGFYGYTF.

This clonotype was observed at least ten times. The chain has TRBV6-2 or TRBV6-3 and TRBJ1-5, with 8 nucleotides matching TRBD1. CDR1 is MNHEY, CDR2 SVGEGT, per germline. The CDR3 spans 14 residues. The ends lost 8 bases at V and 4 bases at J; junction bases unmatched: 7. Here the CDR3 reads CASSGTGANQPQHF. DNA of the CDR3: TGTGCCAGCTCCGGGACAGGAGCGAATCAGCCCCAGCATTTT.

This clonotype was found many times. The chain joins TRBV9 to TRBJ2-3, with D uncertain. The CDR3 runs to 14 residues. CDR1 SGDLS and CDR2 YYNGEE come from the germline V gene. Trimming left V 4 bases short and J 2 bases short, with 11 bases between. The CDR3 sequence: CASSPLRNTDTQYF. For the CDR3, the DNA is TGTGCCAGCAGCCCTCTCCGGAACACAGATACGCAGTATTTT.

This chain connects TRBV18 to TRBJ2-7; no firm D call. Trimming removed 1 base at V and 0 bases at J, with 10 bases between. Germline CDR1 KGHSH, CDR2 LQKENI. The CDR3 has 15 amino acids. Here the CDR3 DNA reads TGTGCCAGCTCACCACAGCCTGGGCTCTCCTACGAGCAGTACTTC. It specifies CASSPQPGLSYEQYF.

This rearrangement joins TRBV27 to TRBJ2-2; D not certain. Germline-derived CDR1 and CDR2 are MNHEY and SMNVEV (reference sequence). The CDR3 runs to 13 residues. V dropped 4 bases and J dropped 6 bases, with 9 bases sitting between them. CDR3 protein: CASSSDSAGELFF. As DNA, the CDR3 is TGTGCCAGCAGTTCCGATTCGGCCGGGGAGCTGTTTTTT.

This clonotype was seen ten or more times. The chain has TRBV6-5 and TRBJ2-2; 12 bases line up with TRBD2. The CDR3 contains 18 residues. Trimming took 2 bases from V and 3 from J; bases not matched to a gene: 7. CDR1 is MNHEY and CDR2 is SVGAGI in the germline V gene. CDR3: CASSYQALAGGYTGELFF. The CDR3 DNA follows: TGTGCCAGCAGTTACCAGGCCCTAGCGGGAGGGTACACCGGGGAGCTGTTTTTT.

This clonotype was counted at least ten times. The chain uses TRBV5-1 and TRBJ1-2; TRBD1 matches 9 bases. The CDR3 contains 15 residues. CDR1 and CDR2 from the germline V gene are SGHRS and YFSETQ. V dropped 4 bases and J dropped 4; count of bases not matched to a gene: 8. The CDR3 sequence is CASSRQGDGVYGYTF. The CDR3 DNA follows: TGCGCCAGCAGCCGACAGGGGGACGGAGTCTATGGCTACACCTTC.

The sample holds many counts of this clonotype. For the CDR3, the DNA is TGTGCCAGCGGGGAGACTAGCGGGAGACTGCAAACCCAGTACTTC. Protein: CASGETSGRLQTQYF. J is TRBJ2-5 and V is TRBV14, with 12 nucleotides matching TRBD2. Unmatched junction bases numbered 12, after V lost 8 bases and J lost 8 bases. This CDR3 is built from 15 residues. Germline-derived CDR1 and CDR2 are SGHDN and FVKESK.

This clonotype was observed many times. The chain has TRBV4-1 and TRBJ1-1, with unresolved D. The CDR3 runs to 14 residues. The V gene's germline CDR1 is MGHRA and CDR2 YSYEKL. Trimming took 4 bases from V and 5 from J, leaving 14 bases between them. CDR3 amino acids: CASSPRNAGTEAFF. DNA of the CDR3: TGCGCCAGCAGCCCCAGAAACGCTGGGACTGAAGCTTTCTTT.

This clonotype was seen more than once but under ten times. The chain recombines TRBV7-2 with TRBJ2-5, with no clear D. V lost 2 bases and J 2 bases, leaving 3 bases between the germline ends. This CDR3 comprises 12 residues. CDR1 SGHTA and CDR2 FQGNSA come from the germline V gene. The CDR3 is CASSLWQETQYF. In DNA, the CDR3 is TGTGCCAGCAGCTTATGGCAAGAGACCCAGTACTTC.

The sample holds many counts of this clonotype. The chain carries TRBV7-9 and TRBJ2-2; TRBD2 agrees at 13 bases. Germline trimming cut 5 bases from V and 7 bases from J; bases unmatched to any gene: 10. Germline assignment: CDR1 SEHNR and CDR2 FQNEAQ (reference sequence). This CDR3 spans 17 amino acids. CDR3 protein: CASSRFTGTSGDGELFF. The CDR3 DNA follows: TGTGCCAGCAGCCGCTTCACCGGGACTAGCGGGGACGGGGAGCTGTTTTTT.